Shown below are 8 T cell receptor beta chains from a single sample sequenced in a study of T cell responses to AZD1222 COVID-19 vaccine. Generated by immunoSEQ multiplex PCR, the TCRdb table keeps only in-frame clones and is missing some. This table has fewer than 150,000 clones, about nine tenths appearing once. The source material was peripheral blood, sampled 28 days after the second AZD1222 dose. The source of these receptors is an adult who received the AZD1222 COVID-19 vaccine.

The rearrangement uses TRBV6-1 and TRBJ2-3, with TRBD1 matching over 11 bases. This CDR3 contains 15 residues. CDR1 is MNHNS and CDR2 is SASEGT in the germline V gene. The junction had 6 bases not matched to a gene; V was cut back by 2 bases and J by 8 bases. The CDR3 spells CASSEFGTGGVTQYF. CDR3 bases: TGTGCCAGCAGTGAATTTGGGACAGGGGGTGTTACGCAGTATTTT.

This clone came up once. CDR3 loop: CASSQVTAESFHEQYF. CDR3 coding DNA: TGCGCCAGCAGCCAAGTCACGGCGGAGTCTTTCCACGAGCAGTACTTC. The chain links TRBV4-1 to TRBJ2-7, with D unresolved. V gave up 1 base and J gave up 5 bases, with 18 bases separating them. Germline values: CDR1 MGHRA, CDR2 YSYEKL. This CDR3 contains 16 residues.

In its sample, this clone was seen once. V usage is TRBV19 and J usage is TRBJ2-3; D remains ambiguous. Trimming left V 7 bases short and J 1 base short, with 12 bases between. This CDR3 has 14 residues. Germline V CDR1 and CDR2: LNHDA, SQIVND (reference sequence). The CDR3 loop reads CASNSGLGTDTQYF. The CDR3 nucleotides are TGTGCCAGTAATTCCGGGCTAGGCACAGATACGCAGTATTTT.

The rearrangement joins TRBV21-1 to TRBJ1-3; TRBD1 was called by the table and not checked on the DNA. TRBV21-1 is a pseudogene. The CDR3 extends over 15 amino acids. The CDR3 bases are TGTGCCAGCAGCAAATTTCACAGGGACAGAAACACCATATATTTT. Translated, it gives CASSKFHRDRNTIYF.

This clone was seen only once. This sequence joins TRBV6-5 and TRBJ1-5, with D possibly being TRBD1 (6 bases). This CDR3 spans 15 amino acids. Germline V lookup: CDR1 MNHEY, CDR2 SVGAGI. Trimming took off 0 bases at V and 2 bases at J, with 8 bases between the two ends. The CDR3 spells CASSYSSGGNQPQHF. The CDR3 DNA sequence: TGTGCCAGCAGTTACTCATCAGGGGGCAATCAGCCCCAGCATTTT.

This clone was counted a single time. CDR3 protein: CASTGSSTYEQYV. For the CDR3, the DNA is TGTGCCAGTACTGGGTCGTCAACCTACGAGCAGTACGTC. This chain uses TRBV19 with TRBJ2-7; D is undetermined. Germline assignment: CDR1 LNHDA and CDR2 SQIVND (reference sequence). CDR3 size: 13 residues. Between the trimmed V and J ends, which lost 7 bases and 2 bases, there was a span of 12 bases.

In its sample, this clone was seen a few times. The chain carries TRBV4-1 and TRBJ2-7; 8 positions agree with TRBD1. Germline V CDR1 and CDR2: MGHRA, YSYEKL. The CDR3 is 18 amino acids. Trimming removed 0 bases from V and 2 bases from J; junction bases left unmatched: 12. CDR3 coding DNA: TGCGCCAGCAGCCAAGATATCCTCTCCGGGACAGGAGCCTACGAGCAGTACTTC. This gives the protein CASSQDILSGTGAYEQYF.

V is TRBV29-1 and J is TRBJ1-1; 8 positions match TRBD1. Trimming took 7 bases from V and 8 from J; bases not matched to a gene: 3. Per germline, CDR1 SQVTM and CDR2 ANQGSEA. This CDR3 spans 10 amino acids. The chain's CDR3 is CSAGQVEAFF. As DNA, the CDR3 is TGCAGCGCGGGACAGGTAGAAGCTTTCTTT.